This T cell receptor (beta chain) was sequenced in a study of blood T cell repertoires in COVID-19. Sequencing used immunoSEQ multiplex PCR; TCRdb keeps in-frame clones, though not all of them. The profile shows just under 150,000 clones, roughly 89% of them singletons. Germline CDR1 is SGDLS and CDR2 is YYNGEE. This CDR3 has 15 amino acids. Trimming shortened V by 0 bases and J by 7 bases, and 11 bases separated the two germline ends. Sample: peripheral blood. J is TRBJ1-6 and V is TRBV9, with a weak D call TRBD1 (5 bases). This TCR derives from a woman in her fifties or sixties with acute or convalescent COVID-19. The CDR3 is CASSVATGGNSPLHF. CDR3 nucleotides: TGTGCCAGCAGCGTAGCTACCGGGGGAAATTCACCCCTCCACTTT.